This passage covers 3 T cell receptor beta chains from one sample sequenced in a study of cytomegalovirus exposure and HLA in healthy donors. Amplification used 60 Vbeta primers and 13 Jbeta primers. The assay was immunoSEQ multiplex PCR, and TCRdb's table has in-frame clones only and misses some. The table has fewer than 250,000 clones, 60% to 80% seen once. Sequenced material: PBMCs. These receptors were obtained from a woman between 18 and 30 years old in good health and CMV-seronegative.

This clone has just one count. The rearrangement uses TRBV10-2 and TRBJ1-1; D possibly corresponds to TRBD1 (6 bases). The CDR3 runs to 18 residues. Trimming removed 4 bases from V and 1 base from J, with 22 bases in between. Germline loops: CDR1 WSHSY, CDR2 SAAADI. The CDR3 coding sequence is TGCGCCAGCAGTGTGGCCCAGGTCGGGGGGCTAGGGAACACTGAAGCTTTCTTT. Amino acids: CASSVAQVGGLGNTEAFF.

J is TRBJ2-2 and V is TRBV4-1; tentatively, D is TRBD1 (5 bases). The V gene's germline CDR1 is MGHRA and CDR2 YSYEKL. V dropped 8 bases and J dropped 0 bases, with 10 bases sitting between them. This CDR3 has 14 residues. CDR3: CASGSGSNTGELFF. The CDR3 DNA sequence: TGCGCCAGCGGGTCAGGGTCGAACACCGGGGAGCTGTTTTTT.

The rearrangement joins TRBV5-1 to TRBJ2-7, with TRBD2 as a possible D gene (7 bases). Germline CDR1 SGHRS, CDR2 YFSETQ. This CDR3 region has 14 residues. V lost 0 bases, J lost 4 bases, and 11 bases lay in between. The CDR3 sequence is CASSLERGGYEQYF. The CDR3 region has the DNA TGCGCCAGCAGCTTGGAAAGGGGGGGTTACGAGCAGTACTTC. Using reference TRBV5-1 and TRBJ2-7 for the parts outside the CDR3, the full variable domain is KAGVTQTPRYLIKTRGQQVTLSCSPISGHRSVSWYQQTPGQGLQFLFEYFSETQRNKGNFPGRFSGRQFSNSRSEMNVSTLELGDSALYLCASSLERGGYEQYFGPGTRLTVT.